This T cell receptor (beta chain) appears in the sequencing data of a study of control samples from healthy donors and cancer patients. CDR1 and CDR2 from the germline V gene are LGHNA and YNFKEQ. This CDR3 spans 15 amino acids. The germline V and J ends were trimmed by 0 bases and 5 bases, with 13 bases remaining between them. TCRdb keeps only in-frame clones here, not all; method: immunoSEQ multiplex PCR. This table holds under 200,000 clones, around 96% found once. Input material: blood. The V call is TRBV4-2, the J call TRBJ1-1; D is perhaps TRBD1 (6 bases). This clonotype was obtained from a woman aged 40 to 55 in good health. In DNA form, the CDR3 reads TGTGCCAGCAGCCAAGAAGCAGGGGTTAATACTGAAGCTTTCTTT. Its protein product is CASSQEAGVNTEAFF.